This T cell receptor beta chain is from a study of T cell repertoires in cytomegalovirus infection. CDR1 is SQVTM, CDR2 ANQGSEA, per germline. The V end lost 5 bases, the J end lost 1 base, and 6 bases lay between the germline ends. The length of the CDR3 is 11 residues. TCRdb fed the reads into MiXCR, producing one record per CDR3 protein. This sample has more than 250,000 distinct CDR3 sequences, with roughly an eighth found just once. This receptor was obtained from a human donor in good health (CMV status not recorded). Some clones in this sample may be carry-over from other donors' samples. The chain uses TRBV29-1 and TRBJ2-7; D remains ambiguous. Specimen: PBMCs. The CDR3 region has the DNA TGCAGCGTTTTCCTTTCCTACGAGCAGTACTTC. Translation gives CSVFLSYEQYF.